The 14 T cell receptor beta chains in this list originate from one sample, sequenced in a study of neurological immune-mediated disorders. TCRdb reprocessed the 5' RACE reads via MiXCR and lists one record per CDR3 protein. The sample lists roughly 38,000 distinct CDR3 sequences; 2.5% were seen once. Sample: PBMCs. These receptors originate from a man aged 25 to 40 with multiple sclerosis.

This clonotype was detected ten times or more. The rearrangement uses TRBV5-5 and TRBJ2-5; D gene uncertain. Per germline, CDR1 SGHKS and CDR2 YYEKEE (reference sequence). CDR3 length: 15 amino acids. V was shortened by 2 bases and J by 1 base, with 12 bases between the two germline ends. CDR3 in DNA: TGTGCCAGCAGCTTATGGGATGCAGTCCAAGAGACCCAGTACTTC. Translated, it gives CASSLWDAVQETQYF.

This clonotype was observed at least ten times. This chain connects TRBV6-2 or TRBV6-3 to TRBJ2-7; 10 positions match TRBD2. From germline, CDR1 is MNHEY and CDR2 SVGEGT. V lost 4 bases and J lost 0; bases outside the gene matches: 6. The CDR3 contains 16 residues. The CDR3 spells CASSSLAGANSYEQYF. The CDR3 DNA reads as TGTGCCAGCAGTTCCCTAGCGGGAGCGAACTCCTACGAGCAGTACTTC.

This clonotype was detected many times. V is TRBV5-1 and J is TRBJ1-1, with D possibly matching TRBD1 (6 bases). Trimming left V 3 bases short and J 6 bases short, with 15 bases between. This CDR3 has 14 amino acids. Germline V gene sequence: CDR1 SGHRS, CDR2 YFSETQ. The CDR3 sequence: CASSSGTTVPEAFF. CDR3 in DNA: TGCGCCAGCAGCTCCGGGACAACAGTCCCTGAAGCTTTCTTT.

This clonotype was recorded many times. J is TRBJ1-1 and V is TRBV27; D perhaps matches TRBD1 (6 bases). This CDR3 comprises 14 residues. CDR1 and CDR2 (germline): MNHEY, SMNVEV (reference sequence). Trimming removed 5 bases at V and 4 bases at J, with 14 bases between. The CDR3 reads CASSLQGGSTEAFF. CDR3 in DNA: TGTGCCAGCAGTCTACAGGGAGGAAGCACTGAAGCTTTCTTT.

This clonotype was counted many times. J is TRBJ1-5 and V is TRBV7-2, with 7 bases matching TRBD1. Germline lookup yields CDR1 SGHTA and CDR2 FQGNSA. This CDR3 has 16 residues. V lost 4 bases to trimming and J lost 3 bases; unmatched junction nucleotides: 9. The CDR3 nucleotides are TGTGCCAGCAGCTCCCAGACAGGGAACCTCAATCAGCCCCAGCATTTT. This codes for CASSSQTGNLNQPQHF. Using reference TRBV7-2 and TRBJ1-5 for the parts outside the CDR3, the full variable domain is GAGVSQSPSNKVTEKGKDVELRCDPISGHTALYWYRQSLGQGLEFLIYFQGNSAPDKSGLPSDRFSAERTGGSVSTLTIQRTQQEDSAVYLCASSSQTGNLNQPQHFGDGTRLSIL.

This clonotype showed up many times. CDR3 sequence: CASSLYGQGRSSYNEQFF. CDR3 sequence (DNA): TGCGCCAGCAGCTTGTACGGACAGGGGCGGAGCTCCTACAATGAGCAGTTCTTC. V and J are TRBV5-1 and TRBJ2-1; 9 bases match TRBD1. Germline CDR1 and CDR2: SGHRS and YFSETQ. The CDR3 totals 18 residues. With 1 base clipped from V and 0 bases from J, the junction kept 8 bases outside the gene matches.

This clonotype was seen ten or more times. The chain is built from TRBV7-2 and TRBJ2-1; D unclear. Trimming took off 3 bases at V and 5 bases at J, with 8 bases between the two ends. This CDR3 is built from 13 residues. The germline gives CDR1 SGHTA, CDR2 FQGNSA. The DNA of the CDR3 is TGTGCCAGCAGCTTTCCCCCACACAATGAGCAGTTCTTC. This gives the protein CASSFPPHNEQFF.

The table lists this clonotype with many counts. The chain joins TRBV5-8 to TRBJ2-3, with a weak D call TRBD2 (6 bases). Germline V gives CDR1 SGHTS, CDR2 YDEGEE. The CDR3 sequence is 14 residues long. Trimming cost V 2 bases and J 2 bases, with 9 bases left between them. This CDR3 is CASSFGGATDTQYF. The CDR3 DNA reads TGTGCCAGCAGCTTCGGGGGAGCCACAGATACGCAGTATTTT.

The table lists this clonotype with many counts. V and J are TRBV27 and TRBJ2-3, with D perhaps being TRBD1 or TRBD2 (5 bases each). With 2 bases removed from V and 2 bases from J, the gap between germline ends came to 8 bases. The CDR3 consists of 14 residues. CDR1 is MNHEY, CDR2 SMNVEV, per germline (reference sequence). The CDR3 DNA sequence: TGTGCCAGCAGTTTAACGGGGCTCACAGATACGCAGTATTTT. It codes for CASSLTGLTDTQYF.

The rearrangement joins TRBV3-1 to TRBJ2-1; D is perhaps TRBD1 (7 bases). CDR1 is LGHDT and CDR2 is YNNKEL in the germline V gene (reference sequence). Between the trimmed V and J ends, which lost 4 bases and 10 bases, there was a span of 14 bases. This CDR3 comprises 13 residues. For the CDR3, the DNA is TGTGCCAGCAGCCCAGGGGGAGGAACCGAGCAGTTCTTC. It specifies CASSPGGGTEQFF.

This clonotype was detected ten times or more. The chain uses TRBV5-5 and TRBJ2-1; 7 nucleotides agree with TRBD1. After removal of 2 bases from V and 8 bases from J, the junction contained 13 bases not matched to a gene. The CDR3 length is 16 residues. The V gene's germline CDR1 is SGHKS and CDR2 YYEKEE (reference sequence). CDR3 sequence reads: CASSLSEGGAIYEQFF. The DNA of the CDR3 is TGTGCCAGCAGCTTATCTGAAGGGGGCGCTATCTATGAGCAGTTCTTC.

This clonotype was observed many times. The chain recombines TRBV9 with TRBJ2-7; 9 nucleotides agree with TRBD1. Per germline, CDR1 SGDLS and CDR2 YYNGEE. Trimming removed 0 bases from V and 6 bases from J; junction bases left unmatched: 4. The CDR3 sequence is 14 residues long. The CDR3 spells CASSVGGQGGEQYF. As DNA, the CDR3 is TGTGCCAGCAGCGTAGGGGGACAGGGTGGCGAGCAGTACTTC.

V and J are TRBV7-2 and TRBJ2-7; 7 bases align to TRBD2. Germline V gene sequence: CDR1 SGHTA, CDR2 FQGNSA. There are 15 residues in the CDR3. After removal of 5 bases from V and 4 bases from J, the junction contained 11 bases not matched to a gene. CDR3 amino acids: CASSLPGTTSYEQYF. For the CDR3, the DNA is TGTGCCAGCAGCCTTCCCGGGACTACGTCGTACGAGCAGTACTTC.

Many counts were recorded for this clonotype. The chain recombines TRBV29-1 with TRBJ2-1; possible D gene TRBD1, 6 bases. CDR1 and CDR2 from the germline V gene are SQVTM and ANQGSEA. The V gene lost 7 bases and the J gene lost 4 bases, with 17 bases spanning the gap. This CDR3 contains 14 residues. CDR3 sequence: CSAPSGALYNEQFF. DNA for the CDR3: TGCAGCGCCCCTTCAGGGGCCCTTTACAATGAGCAGTTCTTC.